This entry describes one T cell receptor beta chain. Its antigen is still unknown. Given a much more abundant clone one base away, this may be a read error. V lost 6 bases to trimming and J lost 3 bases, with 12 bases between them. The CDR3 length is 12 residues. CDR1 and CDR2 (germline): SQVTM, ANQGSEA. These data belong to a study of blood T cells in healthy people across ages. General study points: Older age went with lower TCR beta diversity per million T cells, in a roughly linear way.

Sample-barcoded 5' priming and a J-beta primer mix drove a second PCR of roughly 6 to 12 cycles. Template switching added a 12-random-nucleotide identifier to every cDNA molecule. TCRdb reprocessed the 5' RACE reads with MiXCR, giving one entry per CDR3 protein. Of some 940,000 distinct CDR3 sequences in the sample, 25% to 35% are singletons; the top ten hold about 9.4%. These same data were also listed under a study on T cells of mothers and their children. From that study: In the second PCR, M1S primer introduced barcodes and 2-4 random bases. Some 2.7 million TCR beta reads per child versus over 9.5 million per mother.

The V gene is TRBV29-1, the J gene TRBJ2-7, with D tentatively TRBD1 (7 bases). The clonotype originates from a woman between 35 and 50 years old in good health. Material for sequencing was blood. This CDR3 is CSVAGGNYEQYF. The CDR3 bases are TGCAGCGTGGCAGGGGGGAACTACGAGCAGTACTTC.